This passage covers 2 T cell receptor beta chains from one sample sequenced in a study of response to subunit inactivated influenza vaccine. TCRdb re-called the RT-PCR reads with MiXCR, one entry per CDR3 protein. The sample has approximately 700,000 distinct CDR3 sequences; roughly 13% are singletons. The source material was PBMCs from blood, sampled less than 15 days before vaccination. The source of these receptors is a man in his fifties who received an inactivated influenza vaccine.

In this sample, this clonotype turned up a few times. V and J are TRBV7-2 and TRBJ2-3; a possible D gene is TRBD1 (5 bases). Germline CDR1 SGHTA, CDR2 FQGNSA. Between the trimmed V and J ends, which lost 2 bases and 5 bases, there was a span of 17 bases. This CDR3 contains 16 residues. CDR3 protein: CASSLPARVVEDTQYF. The CDR3 coding sequence is TGTGCCAGCAGCTTACCTGCCAGGGTTGTTGAAGATACGCAGTATTTT.

This clonotype has just a few counts. The gene calls are TRBV4-3 and TRBJ2-7, with 8 bases lining up with TRBD1. V was clipped by 0 bases and J by 4 bases; unmatched bases: 8. The CDR3 totals 16 residues. Germline V gives CDR1 LGHNA, CDR2 YSLEER. This CDR3 is CASSQDIQGAFYEQYF. The CDR3 nucleotides are TGCGCCAGCAGCCAAGATATTCAGGGGGCGTTTTACGAGCAGTACTTC.